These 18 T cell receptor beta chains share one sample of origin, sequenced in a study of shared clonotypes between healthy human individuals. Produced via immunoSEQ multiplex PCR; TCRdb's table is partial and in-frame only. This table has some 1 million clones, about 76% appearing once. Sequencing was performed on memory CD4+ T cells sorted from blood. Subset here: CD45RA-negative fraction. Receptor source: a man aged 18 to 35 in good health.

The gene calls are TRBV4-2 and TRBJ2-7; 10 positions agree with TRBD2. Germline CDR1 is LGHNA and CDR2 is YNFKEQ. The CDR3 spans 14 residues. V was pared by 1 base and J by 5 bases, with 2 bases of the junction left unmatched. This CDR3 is CASSQGLAGDEQYF. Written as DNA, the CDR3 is TGTGCCAGCAGCCAAGGTCTAGCGGGAGACGAGCAGTACTTC.

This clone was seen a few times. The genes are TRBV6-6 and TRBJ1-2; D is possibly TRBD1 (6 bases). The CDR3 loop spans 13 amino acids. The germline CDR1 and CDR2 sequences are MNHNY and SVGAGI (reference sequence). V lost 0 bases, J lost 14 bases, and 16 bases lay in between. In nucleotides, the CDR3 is TGTGCCAGCAGTTACTCCCCGGACAGCCCGCGGACCTTC. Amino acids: CASSYSPDSPRTF.

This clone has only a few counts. CDR3 loop: CSVGMGLDNEQFF. DNA for the CDR3: TGCAGCGTTGGCATGGGTTTGGACAATGAGCAGTTCTTC. The chain links TRBV29-1 to TRBJ2-1; D unclear. This CDR3 contains 13 residues. Trimming shortened V by 4 bases and J by 5 bases, and 12 bases separated the two germline ends. CDR1 and CDR2 from the germline V gene are SQVTM and ANQGSEA.

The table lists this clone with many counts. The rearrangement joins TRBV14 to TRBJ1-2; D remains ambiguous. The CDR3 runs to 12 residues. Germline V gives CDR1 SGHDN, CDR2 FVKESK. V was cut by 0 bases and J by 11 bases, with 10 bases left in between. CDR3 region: CASSQDRGPYTF. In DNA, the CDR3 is TGTGCCAGCAGCCAAGATCGCGGCCCGTACACCTTC.

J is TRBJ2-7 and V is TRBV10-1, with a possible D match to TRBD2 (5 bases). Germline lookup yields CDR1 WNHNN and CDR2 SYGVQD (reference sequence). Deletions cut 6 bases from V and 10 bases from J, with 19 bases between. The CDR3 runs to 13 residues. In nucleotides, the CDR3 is TGCGCCAGCAGCCAAGCGGTTGCAACCGTCCAGTACTTC. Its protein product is CASSQAVATVQYF.

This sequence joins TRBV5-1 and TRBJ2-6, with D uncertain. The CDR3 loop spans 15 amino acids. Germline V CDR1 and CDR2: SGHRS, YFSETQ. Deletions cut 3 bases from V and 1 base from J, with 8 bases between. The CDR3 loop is CASSSPSSGANVLTF. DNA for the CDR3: TGCGCCAGCAGCTCGCCTTCTTCTGGGGCCAACGTCCTGACTTTC.

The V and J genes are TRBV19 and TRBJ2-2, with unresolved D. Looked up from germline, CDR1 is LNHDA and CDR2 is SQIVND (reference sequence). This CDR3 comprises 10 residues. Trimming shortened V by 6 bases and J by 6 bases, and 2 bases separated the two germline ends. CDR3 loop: CASRSGELFF. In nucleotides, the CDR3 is TGTGCCAGTAGATCCGGGGAGCTGTTTTTT. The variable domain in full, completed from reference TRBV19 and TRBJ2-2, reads DGGITQSPKYLFRKEGQNVTLSCEQNLNHDAMYWYRQDPGQGLRLIYYSQIVNDFQKGDIAEGYSVSREKKESFPLTVTSAQKNPTAFYLCASRSGELFFGEGSRLTVL.

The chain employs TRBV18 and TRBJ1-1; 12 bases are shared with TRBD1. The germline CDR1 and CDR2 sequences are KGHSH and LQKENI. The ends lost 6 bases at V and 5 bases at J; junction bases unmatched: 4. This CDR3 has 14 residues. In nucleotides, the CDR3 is TGTGCCAGCTCGGGACAGGGGGCGCGAACTGAAGCTTTCTTT. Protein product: CASSGQGARTEAFF.

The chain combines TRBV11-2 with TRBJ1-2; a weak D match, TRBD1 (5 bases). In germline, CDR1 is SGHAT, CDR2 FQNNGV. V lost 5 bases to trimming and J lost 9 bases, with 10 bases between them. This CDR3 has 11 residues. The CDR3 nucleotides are TGTGCCAGCAGCGCGGGGGTCAGCTACACCTTC. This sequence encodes CASSAGVSYTF.

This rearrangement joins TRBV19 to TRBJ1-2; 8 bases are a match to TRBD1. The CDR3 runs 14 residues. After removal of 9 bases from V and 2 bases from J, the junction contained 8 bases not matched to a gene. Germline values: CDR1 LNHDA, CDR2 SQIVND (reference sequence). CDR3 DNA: TGTGCCAGCGTTGACAGGGGCCGGAACTATGGCTACACCTTC. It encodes CASVDRGRNYGYTF. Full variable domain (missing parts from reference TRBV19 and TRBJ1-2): DGGITQSPKYLFRKEGQNVTLSCEQNLNHDAMYWYRQDPGQGLRLIYYSQIVNDFQKGDIAEGYSVSREKKESFPLTVTSAQKNPTAFYLCASVDRGRNYGYTFGSGTRLTVV.

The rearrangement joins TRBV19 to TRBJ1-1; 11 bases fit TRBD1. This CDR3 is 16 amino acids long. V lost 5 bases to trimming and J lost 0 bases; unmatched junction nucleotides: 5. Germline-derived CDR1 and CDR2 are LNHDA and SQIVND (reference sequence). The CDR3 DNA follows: TGTGCCAGTAGTCCCGGGACAGGGGGAATGAACACTGAAGCTTTCTTT. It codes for CASSPGTGGMNTEAFF.

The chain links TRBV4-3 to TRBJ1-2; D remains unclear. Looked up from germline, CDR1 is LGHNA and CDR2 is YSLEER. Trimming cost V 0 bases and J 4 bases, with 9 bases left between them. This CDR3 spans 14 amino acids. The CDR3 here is CASSQDGKSYGYTF. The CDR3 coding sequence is TGCGCCAGCAGCCAAGACGGAAAGAGCTATGGCTACACCTTC.

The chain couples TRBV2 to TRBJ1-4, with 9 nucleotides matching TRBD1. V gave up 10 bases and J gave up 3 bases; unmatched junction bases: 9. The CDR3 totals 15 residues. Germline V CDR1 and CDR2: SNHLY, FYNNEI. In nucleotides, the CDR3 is TGTGCCACCTCGGGACAGGGTTATCCTAATGAAAAACTGTTTTTT. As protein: CATSGQGYPNEKLFF.

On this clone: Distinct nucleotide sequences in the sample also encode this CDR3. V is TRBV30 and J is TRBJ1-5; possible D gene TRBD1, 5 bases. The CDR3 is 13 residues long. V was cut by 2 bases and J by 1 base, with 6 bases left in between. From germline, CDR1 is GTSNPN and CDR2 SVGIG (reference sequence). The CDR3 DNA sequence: TGTGCCTGGAGTCGGGACAGCAATCAGCCCCAGCATTTT. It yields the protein CAWSRDSNQPQHF. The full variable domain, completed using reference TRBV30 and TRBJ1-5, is SQTIHQWPATLVQPVGSPLSLECTVEGTSNPNLYWYRQAAGRGLQLLFYSVGIGQISSEVPQNLSASRPQDRQFILSSKKLLLSDSGFYLCAWSRDSNQPQHFGDGTRLSIL.

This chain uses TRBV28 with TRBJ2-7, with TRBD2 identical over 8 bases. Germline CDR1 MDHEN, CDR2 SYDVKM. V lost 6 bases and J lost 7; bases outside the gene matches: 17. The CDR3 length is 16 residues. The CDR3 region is CASSSTSGRSLWEQYF. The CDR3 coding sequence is TGTGCCAGCAGCAGTACTAGCGGAAGAAGTCTATGGGAGCAGTACTTC.

In DNA, the CDR3 is TGTGCCAGCAGCTTAGGAAGGGGCGAGCAGTACTTC. Translation gives CASSLGRGEQYF. The chain uses TRBV7-2 and TRBJ2-7; the D gene is possibly TRBD1 (5 bases). Germline V CDR1 and CDR2: SGHTA, FQGNSA. V dropped 1 base and J dropped 6 bases, with 7 bases sitting between them. The CDR3 totals 12 residues.

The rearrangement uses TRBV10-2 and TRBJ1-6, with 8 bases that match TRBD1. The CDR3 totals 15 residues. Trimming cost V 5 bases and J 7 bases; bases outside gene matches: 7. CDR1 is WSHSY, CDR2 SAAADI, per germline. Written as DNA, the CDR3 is TGCGCCAGCAGTCTGGACAGGGCGGGGAATTCACCCCTCCACTTT. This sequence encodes CASSLDRAGNSPLHF.

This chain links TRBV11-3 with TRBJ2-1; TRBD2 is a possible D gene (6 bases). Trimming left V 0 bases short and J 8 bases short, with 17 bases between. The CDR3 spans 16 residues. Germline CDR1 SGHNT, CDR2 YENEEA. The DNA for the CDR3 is TGTGCCAGCAGCTTAGAAGGTGGGACTCCTAAAGATGAGCAGTTCTTC. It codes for CASSLEGGTPKDEQFF. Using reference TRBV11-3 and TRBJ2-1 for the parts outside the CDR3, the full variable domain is EAGVVQSPRYKIIEKKQPVAFWCNPISGHNTLYWYLQNLGQGPELLIRYENEEAVDDSQLPKDRFSAERLKGVDSTLKIQPAELGDSAVYLCASSLEGGTPKDEQFFGPGTRLTVL.